These T cell receptor beta chains were read from a single sample in a study of PD-1 blockade in classical Hodgkin lymphoma. The data were produced by immunoSEQ multiplex PCR, yet TCRdb's version contains in-frame clones alone and is incomplete. The table has approximately 15,000 clones, 81% seen once; the top ten hold roughly 24%. The sample here was peripheral blood mononuclear cells (PBMCs), taken at baseline. The receptors here all came from a human donor with classical Hodgkin lymphoma. Each CDR3 is given without its conserved first and last residue. Fields, in order: J gene, V gene, CDR3 length, CDR3 protein.

TRBJ1-2	TRBV5-4	11	ASYEQGMRGYT
TRBJ1-6	TRBV7-2	12	ASSRDSPNSPLH
TRBJ2-2	TRBV7-8	13	ASSHRDRVSGELF
TRBJ1-6	TRBV11-2	9	ASSENSPLH
TRBJ1-6	TRBV6-4	11	ASSYGPNSPLH
TRBJ2-3	TRBV5-1	13	ASRTQGERTGTQY
TRBJ1-1	TRBV5-1	12	ASSDTGGAGEAF
TRBJ2-7	TRBV5-3	7	ARSLATD
TRBJ2-1	TRBV5-1	14	ASSLLAGGDDNEQF
TRBJ2-7	TRBV7-6	15	ASSLGTSGGRLDEQY
TRBJ1-3	TRBV7-2	13	ASSNTGGSGNTIY
TRBJ2-5	TRBV7-3	15	ASSLNPLGAGEETQY
TRBJ2-1	TRBV21-1	14	ASRSNVHHSDNEQF
TRBJ1-1	TRBV5-4	14	ASSLDHGRVLTEAF
TRBJ1-3	TRBV2	13	ASSEMRDSGNTIY
TRBJ1-2	TRBV5-6	12	ASSLNRAGSGYT
TRBJ1-2	TRBV7-2	12	ASSLAVGGQGAR
TRBJ1-5	TRBV19	14	ASAGTGLGNFQPQH
TRBJ2-7	TRBV10-3	12	ASQWGQETYEQY
TRBJ2-2	TRBV19	11	ASSSSGGGELF
TRBJ2-7	TRBV27	15	ASSFRTGVPPRYEQY
TRBJ2-1	TRBV6-6	11	ASSYKGTGEQF
TRBJ2-7	TRBV11-2	14	ASSLVRGGPAYEQY
TRBJ1-2	TRBV6-1	11	ASSEATGIGYT
TRBJ2-2	TRBV29-1	13	SVEDRKASTGELF
TRBJ2-3	TRBV2	12	ASSHGTDTDTQY
TRBJ2-2	TRBV5-1	18	ASSHRTTSGGAANTGELF
TRBJ1-1	TRBV28	12	ASSRDRVVTEAF
TRBJ2-3	TRBV5-1	13	ASSLAGRRTDTQY
TRBJ2-7	TRBV2	13	ASSRTSGGPYEQY
TRBJ1-2	TRBV5-5	11	ASSFRLNYGYT
TRBJ1-4	TRBV25-1	10	ASTWDSQKLF
TRBJ1-4	TRBV7-7	12	ASSLGGANEKLF
TRBJ2-1	TRBV4-1	18	ASSRNPGQGGYRSYNEQF
TRBJ1-1	TRBV18	19	ASSLNPLDNIIIRVGTEAF
TRBJ2-7	TRBV28	12	ASSLTQASYEQY
TRBJ1-1	TRBV14	12	ASSLRTGGGEAF
TRBJ1-5	TRBV12-2	15	ASRPPIIGGGNQPQH
TRBJ2-5	TRBV9	15	ASRRTSGGTDQETQY